This TCR beta chain was found in a study of cytotoxic CD8 clonotypes in ibrutinib-treated CLL. The study's findings and limits: Under treatment, the uncommon public clonotypes either contracted or remained stable.

Concerning this clone itself: Its antigen remains unidentified.

Clones were sequenced by immunoSEQ multiplex PCR, and TCRdb holds only the in-frame ones, with some missing. The sample has 150,000 to 200,000 clones; about four fifths are singletons. The length of the CDR3 is 18 residues. In germline, CDR1 is SGHDT, CDR2 YYEEEE. Trimming cost V 3 bases and J 1 base, with 22 bases left between them. The chain is built from TRBV5-6 and TRBJ1-2; a weak D match, TRBD1 (6 bases). This specimen consisted of PBMCs, obtained after 12 months of ibrutinib treatment. The origin of this receptor is a human donor with chronic lymphocytic leukemia. CDR3 sequence (DNA): TGTGCCAGCAGCTCCCGAGTGGGGGCCGGGGGAGTTAACTATGGCTACACCTTC. This translates into CASSSRVGAGGVNYGYTF.